The rows below give T cell receptor beta chains drawn from one sample of a study of radiation and T cells in renal cell carcinoma. TCRdb's copy holds only in-frame clones and misses some; the assay was immunoSEQ multiplex PCR. This table has 120,000 or so clones, around four fifths appearing once. Sequencing was performed on blood, taken from a patient whose treatment included radiotherapy and nephrectomy. These receptors came from a woman aged 55-69 years with renal cell carcinoma. The CDR3 runs from the conserved cysteine through the conserved F or W.

V: TRBV29-1; J: TRBJ2-7; CDR3: CSVGGLTYEQYF
V: TRBV9; J: TRBJ2-7; CDR3: CASSATGWYEQYF
V: TRBV5-1; J: TRBJ2-1; CDR3: CASSLAGTGNYNEQFF
V: TRBV4-3; J: TRBJ2-1; CDR3: CASSQVSSSDEQFF
V: TRBV19; J: TRBJ2-1; CDR3: CATVSTSGVYNEQFF
V: TRBV6-1; J: TRBJ2-2; CDR3: CASSESTIRELFF
V: TRBV5-8; J: TRBJ1-5; CDR3: CASSLGRGLDQPQHF
V: TRBV6-1; J: TRBJ2-3; CDR3: CASSISRRSDTQYF
V: TRBV11-1; J: TRBJ2-7; CDR3: CASSLRDRGSYEQYF
V: TRBV7-9; J: TRBJ1-4; CDR3: CASSLPGLSNEKLFF
V: TRBV19; J: TRBJ2-3; CDR3: CASTLRRTGPTDTQYF
V: TRBV28; J: TRBJ1-2; CDR3: CASSSDLYGYTF
V: TRBV5-1; J: TRBJ2-7; CDR3: CASSVTSGPYEQYF
V: TRBV10-2; J: TRBJ1-5; CDR3: CASSDQDTSQHF
V: TRBV6-5; J: TRBJ1-4; CDR3: CASSSLLTGDIEKLFF
V: TRBV5-1; J: TRBJ2-7; CDR3: CASSSAGTSVDEQYF
V: TRBV5-4; J: TRBJ1-2; CDR3: CASSPTTETVGVF
V: TRBV7-8; J: TRBJ2-1; CDR3: CASSPGLAERREQFF
V: TRBV28; J: TRBJ2-6; CDR3: CASRPPDRAIAGANVLTF
V: TRBV28; J: TRBJ2-1; CDR3: CASSFVAGDNEQFF
V: TRBV4-3; J: TRBJ2-1; CDR3: CASSQDPAGRRNEQFF
V: TRBV13; J: TRBJ2-7; CDR3: CASSRTGDYEQYF
V: TRBV5-1; J: TRBJ2-3; CDR3: CASSLDTDTQYF
V: TRBV6-6; J: TRBJ2-7; CDR3: CASSTLGTANYEQYF
V: TRBV7-6; J: TRBJ2-1; CDR3: CASSLEGDPYNEQFF
V: TRBV5-4; J: TRBJ2-7; CDR3: CASSLRTGPYEQYF
V: TRBV28; J: TRBJ2-2; CDR3: CASSFPNTGELFF
V: TRBV29-1; J: TRBJ1-4; CDR3: CSVSEQGVEKLFF
V: TRBV7-7; J: TRBJ2-5; CDR3: CASSVGREYQETQYF
V: TRBV28; J: TRBJ2-4; CDR3: CASSLMQRAKNIQYF
V: TRBV19; J: TRBJ2-7; CDR3: CASSKLGSYEQYF
V: TRBV7-2; J: TRBJ2-7; CDR3: CASSLGTQGYEQYF
V: TRBV28; J: TRBJ1-2; CDR3: CASSLATGGAWSYGYTF
V: TRBV5-1; J: TRBJ1-2; CDR3: CASSLSSTGGEGYTF
V: TRBV7-6; J: TRBJ1-6; CDR3: CASSLEAGEGASPLHF
V: TRBV18; J: TRBJ2-7; CDR3: CASSRDRASYEQYF
V: TRBV7-9; J: TRBJ1-2; CDR3: CASSREPDRAQDGYTF
V: TRBV28; J: TRBJ2-3; CDR3: CASSLSGRDGRTDTQYF
V: TRBV2; J: TRBJ1-2; CDR3: CASNLNLPGGYTF
V: TRBV7-2; J: TRBJ1-1; CDR3: CASSTAAGNTEAFF
V: TRBV9; J: TRBJ2-3; CDR3: CASSVEGAALLWNTQYF
V: TRBV6-1; J: TRBJ1-1; CDR3: CASRGQGDAEAFF
V: TRBV7-8; J: TRBJ1-1; CDR3: CASSPRSDTEAFF
V: TRBV5-1; J: TRBJ2-5; CDR3: CASSLSGLEETQYF
V: TRBV28; J: TRBJ1-5; CDR3: CASSLAGYNQPQHF
V: TRBV5-1; J: TRBJ1-1; CDR3: CASSLTSRARGTEAFF
V: TRBV11-2; J: TRBJ1-5; CDR3: CASSLDGYNQPQHF
V: TRBV15; J: TRBJ1-5; CDR3: CATSVVRDSAFNQPQHF
V: TRBV28; J: TRBJ1-5; CDR3: CAIAGGAGNQPQHF
V: TRBV5-4; J: TRBJ2-3; CDR3: CASSLALGQGEDTQYF
V: TRBV9; J: TRBJ2-1; CDR3: CASSVSPNGGGDEQFF
V: TRBV4-3; J: TRBJ1-1; CDR3: CASSLETDVNTEAFF
V: TRBV19; J: TRBJ1-5; CDR3: CASSIVGGGQPQHF
V: TRBV7-7; J: TRBJ2-3; CDR3: CASSPTQRGTDTQYF
V: TRBV2; J: TRBJ2-5; CDR3: CASKLPGRQETQYF